The rows below give T cell receptor beta chains drawn from one sample of a study of PD-L1 blockade in urothelial cancer. Clones were read by immunoSEQ multiplex PCR, and TCRdb kept only the in-frame ones, dropping some. The sample lists tens of thousands of clones; 81% were seen once. Sequenced material: PBMCs, taken around atezolizumab (anti-PD-L1) treatment. All receptors come from a man aged 70 or older with urothelial cancer. CDR3s leave out the opening cysteine and the closing phenylalanine or tryptophan. Some rows mark clone size as missing; the rest say once, few, many or name a class of expanded clone.

clone_size	v_call	j_call	cdr3_aa
NA	TRBV19	TRBJ1-1	ASSIDLRGPEAF
NA	TRBV6-1	TRBJ2-5	ASSLNSNQETQY
NA	TRBV9	TRBJ2-2	ASSVDGRTGELF
NA	TRBV7-9	TRBJ2-1	ASSLPLAGGYNEQF
NA	TRBV19	TRBJ1-3	ASIRSAGNTIY
NA	TRBV11-3	TRBJ2-1	ASSLDGARPLNEQF
NA	TRBV19	TRBJ2-7	ATRPGQDTSYEQY
NA	TRBV2	TRBJ2-5	ASSRDRGGETQY
NA	TRBV5-1	TRBJ2-5	ASSLAVGLVGETQY
NA	TRBV7-2	TRBJ1-1	ASSVGQINTEAF
few	TRBV2	TRBJ1-6	ASRLDSLRSPLH
NA	TRBV5-1	TRBJ2-3	ASKTSGEFGDTQY
few	TRBV6-1	TRBJ1-2	ASSRDILDYGYT
NA	TRBV27	TRBJ1-1	ASSLVGSRYTEAF
NA	TRBV6-6	TRBJ1-2	ASTEGGGTDGYT
NA	TRBV5-1	TRBJ2-7	ASSGGDTTRYEQY
NA	TRBV25-1	TRBJ2-3	ASSEGFLSGTDTQY
once	TRBV12-5	TRBJ2-7	ASGSGQGSSGEQY
NA	TRBV7-6	TRBJ2-3	ASSLDGLATDTQY
NA	TRBV6-5	TRBJ2-3	ASRRLAGTQY
few	TRBV6-6	TRBJ1-6	ASSSQEGVSPLH
NA	TRBV7-6	TRBJ1-1	ASSRSSTTGTGRGTEAF
NA	TRBV7-2	TRBJ2-1	ASSRRDRGGLNEQF
NA	TRBV18	TRBJ1-2	ASSPGQKLNYGYT
NA	TRBV25-1	TRBJ1-5	ASSTTGSNQPQH
NA	TRBV15	TRBJ1-3	ATSRDLSWTGGFGNTIY
few	TRBV13	TRBJ2-2	ASSLRLAGDRRNTGELF
NA	TRBV7-2	TRBJ2-3	ASSLVSTDTQY
few	TRBV7-2	TRBJ1-5	ASSPRGGSNQPQH
NA	TRBV9	TRBJ2-2	ASRERGNTGELF
NA	TRBV29-1	TRBJ1-1	SVEAGQMNTEAF
NA	TRBV6-4	TRBJ2-7	AIITDRVTYEQY
NA	TRBV6-1	TRBJ1-5	ASSDRAGVNQPQH
NA	TRBV5-4	TRBJ1-1	ASSPGGTANTEAF
NA	TRBV7-9	TRBJ2-1	ASSLTSGGLLYNEQF
NA	TRBV6-5	TRBJ2-5	ASSYSPSGSGETQY
few	TRBV9	TRBJ1-3	ASSVSGSSGNTIY
NA	TRBV5-1	TRBJ1-6	ASSGQNSPLH